Following are 8 T cell receptor beta chains from one sample sequenced in a study of CXCR3-negative and CXCR3-positive naive CD8 T cells. UMI-labeled 5' RACE TRB cDNA libraries were prepared from the cells. TCRdb re-called the 5' RACE reads and shows each CDR3 protein once, DNA omitted. The sample totals roughly 24,000 distinct CDR3 sequences. The source material was naive CXCR3- CD8+ T cells from blood. The subset here: CD45RO-CCR7+CD27+CD95- naive CD8+ T cells lacking CXCR3 (TNR3-). The receptors originated from a human donor in good health. Some clones in this sample may be carry-over from other donors' samples.

The chain has TRBV9 and TRBJ1-1; without DNA, the TCRdb call of TRBD1 cannot be checked. The germline V gene encodes CDR1 SGDLS and CDR2 YYNGEE. The CDR3 spans 18 residues. The CDR3 is CASSESPDHFDMNTEAFF.

The chain uses TRBV7-8 and TRBJ2-3; the D gene TCRdb calls, TRBD2, cannot be checked with no DNA. The CDR3 is 17 residues long. Germline V lookup: CDR1 SGHVS, CDR2 FQNEAQ. The CDR3 here is CASSERTSGGLTNTQYF.

V is TRBV7-9 and J is TRBJ2-3; TCRdb calls TRBD2, which cannot be checked without DNA. The CDR3 has 15 residues. Germline V CDR1 and CDR2: SEHNR, FQNEAQ (reference sequence). The CDR3 loop is CASSWAGGGADTQYF.

The rearrangement joins TRBV7-8 to TRBJ1-5; TCRdb calls TRBD1, which cannot be checked without DNA. The CDR3 is 20 amino acids. The germline gives CDR1 SGHVS, CDR2 FQNEAQ. The CDR3 loop is CASSQKQSGTALHFNQPQHF.

This sequence joins TRBV7-2 and TRBJ1-5. The CDR3 consists of 14 residues. Germline loops: CDR1 SGHTA, CDR2 FQGNSA. This CDR3 is CASRQGYSNQPQHF.

Here the CDR3 reads CASSLGSTTGDEQFF. This chain connects TRBV7-9 to TRBJ2-1; TCRdb indicates TRBD2, and absent DNA this call remains unverified. The CDR3 has 15 residues. The germline gives CDR1 SEHNR, CDR2 FQNEAQ (reference sequence).

J is TRBJ2-7 and V is TRBV9; as DNA is missing, the TRBD2 call by TCRdb cannot be tested. Germline V lookup: CDR1 SGDLS, CDR2 YYNGEE. This CDR3 spans 14 amino acids. CDR3 protein: CASSGPVAPYEQYF.

The rearrangement links TRBV12-3 or TRBV12-4 to TRBJ2-3. There are 13 residues in the CDR3. CDR3 sequence: CASSHYSTDTQYF.